A selection of T cell receptor beta chains follows, all from one sample in a study of early T cells in non-severe SARS-CoV-2 infection. One entry per CDR3 protein results from TCRdb running MiXCR on the 5' RACE reads. The data show 65,000 to 95,000 distinct CDR3 sequences, 10% to 15% seen once. Sequenced material: whole blood, taken at baseline. The receptors come from an adult who was a healthcare worker with PCR-confirmed SARS-CoV-2 infection or an uninfected control (not recorded which). The donor label of this sample is uncertain. The CDR3 runs from the conserved cysteine through the conserved F or W. Fields, in order: V gene, J gene, CDR3 protein.

V: TRBV12-3/TRBV12-4
J: TRBJ2-1
CDR3: CASSWTGYNEQFF

V: TRBV6-5
J: TRBJ1-1
CDR3: CASSYRQGVDTEAFF

V: TRBV6-5
J: TRBJ2-3
CDR3: CASTMGGSTDTQYF

V: TRBV28
J: TRBJ1-3
CDR3: CASSPGGSPGNTIYF

V: TRBV6-1
J: TRBJ2-1
CDR3: CASSEMSSATYNEQFF

V: TRBV7-2
J: TRBJ1-1
CDR3: CASSLDGGAVAFF

V: TRBV10-3
J: TRBJ2-3
CDR3: CAAKGHTVTTDTQYF

V: TRBV6-5
J: TRBJ2-7
CDR3: CASSGSLYEQYF

V: TRBV2
J: TRBJ2-7
CDR3: CASLTGAQGEQYF

V: TRBV7-7
J: TRBJ2-1
CDR3: CASSLVAGGRYNEQFF

V: TRBV4-1
J: TRBJ2-5
CDR3: CASSVRLAGEKETQYF

V: TRBV6-5
J: TRBJ2-5
CDR3: CASSRPGTAQETQYF

V: TRBV12-3/TRBV12-4
J: TRBJ1-2
CDR3: CASSLFDDREGGYTF

V: TRBV9
J: TRBJ2-5
CDR3: CASSTGSNPTQETQYF

V: TRBV5-1
J: TRBJ2-3
CDR3: CASSSTGSEDTQYF

V: TRBV20-1
J: TRBJ2-5
CDR3: CSARDLGGETQYF

V: TRBV12-3/TRBV12-4
J: TRBJ2-1
CDR3: CASSLGGGAKQFF

V: TRBV7-6
J: TRBJ2-7
CDR3: CASSSGTALYEQYF

V: TRBV7-6
J: TRBJ2-6
CDR3: CASRRGDSGANVLTF

V: TRBV7-3
J: TRBJ1-1
CDR3: CASSLYAGGADTEAFF

V: TRBV5-1
J: TRBJ1-5
CDR3: CASSLGQGGSNQPQHF

V: TRBV12-3/TRBV12-4
J: TRBJ1-2
CDR3: CASSSTGGRGYGYTF

V: TRBV4-2
J: TRBJ1-2
CDR3: CASSQVSPRYGYTF

V: TRBV20-1
J: TRBJ2-7
CDR3: CSVPSSGRGHEQYF

V: TRBV28
J: TRBJ1-4
CDR3: CASSLLRERKFF

V: TRBV7-2
J: TRBJ1-1
CDR3: CASSLGSGAGTEAFF